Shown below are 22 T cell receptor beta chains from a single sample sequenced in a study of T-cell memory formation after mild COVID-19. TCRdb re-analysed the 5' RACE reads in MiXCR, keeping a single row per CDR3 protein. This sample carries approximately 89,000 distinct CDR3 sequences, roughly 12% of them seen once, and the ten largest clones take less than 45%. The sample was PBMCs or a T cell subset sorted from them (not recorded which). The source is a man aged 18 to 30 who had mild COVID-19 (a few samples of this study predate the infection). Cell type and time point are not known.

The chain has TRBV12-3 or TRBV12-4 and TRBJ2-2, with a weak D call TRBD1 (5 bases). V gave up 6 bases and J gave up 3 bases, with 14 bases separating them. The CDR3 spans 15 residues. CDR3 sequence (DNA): TGTGCCAGCAGCTCCTTTACCAGGGACACCGGGGAGCTGTTTTTT. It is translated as CASSSFTRDTGELFF.

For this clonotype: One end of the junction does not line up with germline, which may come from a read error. This CDR3 is CASSEDSGANVLTF. The CDR3 region has the DNA TGCGCCAGCAGCGAAGACTCTGGGGCCAACGTCCTGACTTTC. This chain connects TRBV4-1 to TRBJ2-6, with D unclear. The CDR3 is made up of 14 amino acids. Germline CDR1 and CDR2: MGHRA and YSYEKL.

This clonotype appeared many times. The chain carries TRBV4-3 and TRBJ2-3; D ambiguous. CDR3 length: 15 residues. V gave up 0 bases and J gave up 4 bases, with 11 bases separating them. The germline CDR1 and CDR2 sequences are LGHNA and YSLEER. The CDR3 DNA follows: TGCGCCAGCAGCCAAGAGGAAAGGACCGCAGATACGCAGTATTTT. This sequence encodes CASSQEERTADTQYF.

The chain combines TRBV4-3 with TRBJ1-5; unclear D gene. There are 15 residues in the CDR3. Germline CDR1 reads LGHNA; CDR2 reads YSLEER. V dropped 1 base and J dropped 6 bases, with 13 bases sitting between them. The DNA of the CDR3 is TGCGCCAGCAGCCAAGTGAGAGGGCTCAGTCAGCCCCAGCATTTT. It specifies CASSQVRGLSQPQHF.

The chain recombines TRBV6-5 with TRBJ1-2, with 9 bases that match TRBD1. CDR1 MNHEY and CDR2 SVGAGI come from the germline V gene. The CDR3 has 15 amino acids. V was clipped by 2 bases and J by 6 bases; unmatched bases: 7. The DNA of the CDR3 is TGTGCCAGCAGTTACAGTACAGGGGGCTTGAATGGCTACACCTTC. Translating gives CASSYSTGGLNGYTF.

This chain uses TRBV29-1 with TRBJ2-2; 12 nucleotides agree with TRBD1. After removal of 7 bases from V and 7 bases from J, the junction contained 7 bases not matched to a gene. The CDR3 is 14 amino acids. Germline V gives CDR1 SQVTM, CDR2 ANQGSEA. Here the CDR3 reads CSAPGQGAVGELFF. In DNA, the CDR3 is TGCAGCGCCCCGGGACAGGGGGCGGTCGGGGAGCTGTTTTTT.

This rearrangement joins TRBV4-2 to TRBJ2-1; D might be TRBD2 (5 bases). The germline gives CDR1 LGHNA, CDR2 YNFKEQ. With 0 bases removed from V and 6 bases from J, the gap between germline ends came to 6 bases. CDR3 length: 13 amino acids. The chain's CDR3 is CASSQELGNEQFF. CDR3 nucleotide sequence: TGTGCCAGCAGCCAAGAACTAGGCAATGAGCAGTTCTTC.

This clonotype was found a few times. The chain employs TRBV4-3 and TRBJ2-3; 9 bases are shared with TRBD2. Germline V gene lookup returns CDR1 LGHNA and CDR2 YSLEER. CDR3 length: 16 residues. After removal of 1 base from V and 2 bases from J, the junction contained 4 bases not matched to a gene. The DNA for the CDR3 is TGCGCCAGCAGCCAAGGACTAGCGGTTCTCACAGATACGCAGTATTTT. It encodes CASSQGLAVLTDTQYF.

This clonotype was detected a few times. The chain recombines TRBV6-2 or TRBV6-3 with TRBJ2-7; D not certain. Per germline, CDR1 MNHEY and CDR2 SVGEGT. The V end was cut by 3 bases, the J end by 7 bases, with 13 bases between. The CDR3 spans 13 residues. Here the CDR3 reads CASSYGPSREQYF. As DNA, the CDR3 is TGTGCCAGCAGTTATGGCCCGTCTAGAGAGCAGTACTTC.

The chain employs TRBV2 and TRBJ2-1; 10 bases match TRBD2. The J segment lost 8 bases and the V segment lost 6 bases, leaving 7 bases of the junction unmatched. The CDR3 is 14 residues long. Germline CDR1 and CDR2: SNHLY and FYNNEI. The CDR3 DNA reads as TGTGCCAGCAGGACACTAGCGGGGAGGGATGAGCAGTTCTTC. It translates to CASRTLAGRDEQFF.

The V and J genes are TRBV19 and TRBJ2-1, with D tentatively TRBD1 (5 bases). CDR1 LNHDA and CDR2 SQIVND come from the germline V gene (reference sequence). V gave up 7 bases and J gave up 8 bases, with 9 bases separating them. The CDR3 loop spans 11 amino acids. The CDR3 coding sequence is TGTGCCAGTACACTGGGGCATGAGCAGTTCTTC. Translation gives CASTLGHEQFF.

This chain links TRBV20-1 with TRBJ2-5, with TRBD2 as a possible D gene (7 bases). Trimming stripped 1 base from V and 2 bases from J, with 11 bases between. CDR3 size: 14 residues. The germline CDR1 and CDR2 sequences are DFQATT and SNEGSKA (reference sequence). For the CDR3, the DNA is TGCAGTGCTAGAGGTGGGGGGGCACAAGAGACCCAGTACTTC. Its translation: CSARGGGAQETQYF.

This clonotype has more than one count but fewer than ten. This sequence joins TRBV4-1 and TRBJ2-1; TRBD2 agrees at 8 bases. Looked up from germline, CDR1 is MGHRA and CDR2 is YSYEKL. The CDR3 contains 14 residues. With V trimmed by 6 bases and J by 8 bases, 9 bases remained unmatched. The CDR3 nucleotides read TGCGCCAGCAGGCCTTCGGGGGGGTTTTATGAGCAGTTCTTC. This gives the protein CASRPSGGFYEQFF.

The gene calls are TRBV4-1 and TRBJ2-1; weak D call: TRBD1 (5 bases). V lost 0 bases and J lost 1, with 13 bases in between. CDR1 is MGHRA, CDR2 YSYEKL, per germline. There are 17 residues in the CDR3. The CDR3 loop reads CASSQEPGRRSYNEQFF. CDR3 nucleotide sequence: TGCGCCAGCAGCCAAGAACCAGGGCGACGGTCCTACAATGAGCAGTTCTTC.

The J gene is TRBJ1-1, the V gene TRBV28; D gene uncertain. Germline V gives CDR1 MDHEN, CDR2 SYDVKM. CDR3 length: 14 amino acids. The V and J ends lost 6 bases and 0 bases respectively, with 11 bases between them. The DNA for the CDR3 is TGTGCCAGCAGCGACGAAAGGTTGAACACTGAAGCTTTCTTT. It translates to CASSDERLNTEAFF.

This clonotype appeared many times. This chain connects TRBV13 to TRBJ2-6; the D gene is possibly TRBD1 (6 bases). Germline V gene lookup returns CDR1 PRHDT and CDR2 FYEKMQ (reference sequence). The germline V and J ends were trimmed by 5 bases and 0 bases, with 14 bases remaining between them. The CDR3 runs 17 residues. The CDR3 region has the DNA TGTGCCAGCAGCCCTCGTTGGGACACCTCTGGGGCCAACGTCCTGACTTTC. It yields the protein CASSPRWDTSGANVLTF.

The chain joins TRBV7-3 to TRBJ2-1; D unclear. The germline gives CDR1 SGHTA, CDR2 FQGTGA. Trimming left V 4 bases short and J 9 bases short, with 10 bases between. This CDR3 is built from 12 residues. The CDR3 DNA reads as TGTGCCAGCAGCTCTGTTTTAGGTGAGCAGTTCTTC. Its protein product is CASSSVLGEQFF.

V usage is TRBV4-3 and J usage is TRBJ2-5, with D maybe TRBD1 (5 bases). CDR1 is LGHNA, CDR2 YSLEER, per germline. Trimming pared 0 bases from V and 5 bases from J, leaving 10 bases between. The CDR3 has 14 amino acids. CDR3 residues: CASSQEWGPETQYF. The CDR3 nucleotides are TGCGCCAGCAGCCAAGAATGGGGCCCCGAGACCCAGTACTTC.

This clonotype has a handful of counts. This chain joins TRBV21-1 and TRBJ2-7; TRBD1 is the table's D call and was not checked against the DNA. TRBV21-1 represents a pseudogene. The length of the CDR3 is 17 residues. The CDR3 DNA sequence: TGTGCCAGCAGCAATCCTTCCTCTCAGGGGCCGAAATACGAGCAGTACTTC. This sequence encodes CASSNPSSQGPKYEQYF.

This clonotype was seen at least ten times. The chain's CDR3 is CASSLEGRGQETQYF. The CDR3 coding sequence is TGTGCCAGCAGCTTAGAGGGGAGGGGACAAGAGACCCAGTACTTC. The J gene is TRBJ2-5, the V gene TRBV7-9; 7 bases are shared with TRBD2. CDR3 length equals 15 residues. V dropped 1 base and J dropped 2; count of bases not matched to a gene: 4. CDR1 SEHNR and CDR2 FQNEAQ come from the germline V gene (reference sequence).

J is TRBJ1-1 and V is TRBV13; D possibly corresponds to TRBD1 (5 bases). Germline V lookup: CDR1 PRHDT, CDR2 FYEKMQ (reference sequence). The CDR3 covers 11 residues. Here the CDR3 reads CRAGTSGEAFF. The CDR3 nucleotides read TGTCGGGCCGGGACGAGTGGGGAAGCTTTCTTT.

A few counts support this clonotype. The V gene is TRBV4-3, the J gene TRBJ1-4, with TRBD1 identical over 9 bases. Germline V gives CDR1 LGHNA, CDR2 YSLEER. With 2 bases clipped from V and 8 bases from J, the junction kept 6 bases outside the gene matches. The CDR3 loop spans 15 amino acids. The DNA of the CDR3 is TGCGCCAGCAGCCAAAACAGGGGGCTCACCGAAAAACTGTTTTTT. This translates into CASSQNRGLTEKLFF.